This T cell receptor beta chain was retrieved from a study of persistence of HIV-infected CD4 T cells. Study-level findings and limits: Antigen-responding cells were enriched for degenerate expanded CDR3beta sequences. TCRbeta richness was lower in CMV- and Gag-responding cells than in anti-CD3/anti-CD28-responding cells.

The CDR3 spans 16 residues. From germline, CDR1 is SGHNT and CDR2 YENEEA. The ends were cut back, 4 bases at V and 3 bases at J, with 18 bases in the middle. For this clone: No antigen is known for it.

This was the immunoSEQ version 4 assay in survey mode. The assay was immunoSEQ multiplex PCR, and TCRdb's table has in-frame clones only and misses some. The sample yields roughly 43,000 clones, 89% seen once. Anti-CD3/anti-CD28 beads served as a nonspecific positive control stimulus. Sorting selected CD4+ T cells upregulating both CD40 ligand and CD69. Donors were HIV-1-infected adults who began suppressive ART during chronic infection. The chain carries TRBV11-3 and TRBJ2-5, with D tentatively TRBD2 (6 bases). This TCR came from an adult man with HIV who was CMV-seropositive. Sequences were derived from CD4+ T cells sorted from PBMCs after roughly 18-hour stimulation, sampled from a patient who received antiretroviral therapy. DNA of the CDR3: TGTGCCAGCAGCTCCTCTCCGGGGGTGGGTAAAGAGACCCAGTACTTC. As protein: CASSSSPGVGKETQYF.